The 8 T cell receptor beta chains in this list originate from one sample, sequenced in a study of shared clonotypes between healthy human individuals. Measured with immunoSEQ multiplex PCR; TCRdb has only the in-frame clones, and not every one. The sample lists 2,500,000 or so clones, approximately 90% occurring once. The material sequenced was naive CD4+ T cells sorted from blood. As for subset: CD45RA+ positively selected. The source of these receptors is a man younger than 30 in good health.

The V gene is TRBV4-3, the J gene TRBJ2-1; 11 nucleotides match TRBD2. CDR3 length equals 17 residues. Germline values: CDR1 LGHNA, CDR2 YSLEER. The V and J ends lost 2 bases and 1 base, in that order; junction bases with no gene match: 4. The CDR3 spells CASSQRSGRASYNEQFF. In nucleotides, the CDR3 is TGCGCCAGCAGCCAACGTAGCGGGAGGGCGTCCTACAATGAGCAGTTCTTC.

DNA of the CDR3: TGCGCCAGCAGCCAAGGTGAACAGGGAAGTTACGAGCAGTACTTC. This sequence encodes CASSQGEQGSYEQYF. The chain recombines TRBV4-1 with TRBJ2-7, with a possible D match to TRBD1 (6 bases). The CDR3 consists of 15 residues. V gave up 1 base and J gave up 4 bases, with 14 bases separating them. The germline V gene has CDR1 MGHRA and CDR2 YSYEKL.

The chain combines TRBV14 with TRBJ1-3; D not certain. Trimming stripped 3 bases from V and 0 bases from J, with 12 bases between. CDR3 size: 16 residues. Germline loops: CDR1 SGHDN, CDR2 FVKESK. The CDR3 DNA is TGTGCCAGCAGCCACCCAACCTGGATCTCTGGAAACACCATATATTTT. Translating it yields CASSHPTWISGNTIYF.

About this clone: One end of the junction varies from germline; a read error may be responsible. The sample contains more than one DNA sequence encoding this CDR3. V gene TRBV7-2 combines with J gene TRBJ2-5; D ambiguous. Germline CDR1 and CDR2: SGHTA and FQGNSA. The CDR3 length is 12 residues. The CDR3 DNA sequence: TGTGCCAGCAGCTTTCGAAAAGAGACCCAATACTTC. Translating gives CASSFRKETQYF.

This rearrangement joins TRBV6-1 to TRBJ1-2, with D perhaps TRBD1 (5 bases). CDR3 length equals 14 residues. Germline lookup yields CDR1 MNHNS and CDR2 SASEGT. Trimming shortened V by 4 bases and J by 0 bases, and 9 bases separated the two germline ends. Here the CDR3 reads CASSVTVTNYGYTF. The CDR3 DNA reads TGTGCCAGCAGTGTGACAGTAACTAACTATGGCTACACCTTC.

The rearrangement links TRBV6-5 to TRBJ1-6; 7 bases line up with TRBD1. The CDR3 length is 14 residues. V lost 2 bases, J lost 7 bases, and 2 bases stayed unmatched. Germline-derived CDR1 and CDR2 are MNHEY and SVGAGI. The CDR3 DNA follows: TGTGCCAGCAGTTACACAGGGGAGAATTCACCCCTCCACTTT. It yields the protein CASSYTGENSPLHF.

CDR3 bases: TGTGCCAGCAGCGCGGACTGGGGCTTCTACAATGAGCAGTTCTTC. Translated, it gives CASSADWGFYNEQFF. The genes are TRBV9 and TRBJ2-1; the D call may be TRBD1 or TRBD2 (5 bases each). Trimming left V 3 bases short and J 3 bases short, with 13 bases between. The CDR3 loop spans 15 amino acids. Per germline, CDR1 SGDLS and CDR2 YYNGEE. Filled out from reference TRBV9 and TRBJ2-1, the complete variable domain reads DSGVTQTPKHLITATGQRVTLRCSPRSGDLSVYWYQQSLDQGLQFLIQYYNGEERAKGNILERFSAQQFPDLHSELNLSSLELGDSALYFCASSADWGFYNEQFFGPGTRLTVL.

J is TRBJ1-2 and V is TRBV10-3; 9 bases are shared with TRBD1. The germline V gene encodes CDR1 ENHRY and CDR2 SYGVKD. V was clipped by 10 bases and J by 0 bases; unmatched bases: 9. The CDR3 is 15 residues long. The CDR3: CASTRTGDTNYGYTF. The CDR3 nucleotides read TGTGCCAGCACAAGGACAGGGGACACTAACTATGGCTACACCTTC.